These 26 T cell receptor beta chains were sequenced from one sample in a study of T cell repertoires in cytomegalovirus infection. TCRdb re-called the reads with MiXCR, one entry per CDR3 protein. The table records 200,000 to 300,000 distinct CDR3 sequences, roughly an eighth of them present only once. The sequencing sample was made of PBMCs. The receptors were gathered from a human donor in good health (CMV status not recorded). Some clones in this sample may be carry-over from other donors' samples.

The J gene is TRBJ2-1, the V gene TRBV4-3; tentatively, D is TRBD2 (5 bases). CDR3 length: 15 amino acids. Trimming took 1 base from V and 5 from J, leaving 12 bases between them. CDR1 is LGHNA, CDR2 YSLEER, per germline. CDR3 residues: CASSQVGLGDNEQFF. CDR3 sequence (DNA): TGCGCCAGCAGCCAAGTCGGGTTGGGAGACAATGAGCAGTTCTTC.

This clonotype was detected many times. The chain is built from TRBV4-2 and TRBJ2-1; 12 bases align to TRBD2. The CDR3 contains 15 residues. V was pared by 4 bases and J by 7 bases, with 5 bases of the junction left unmatched. From germline, CDR1 is LGHNA and CDR2 YNFKEQ. This chain's CDR3 is CASSPLAGGLNEQFF. The CDR3 DNA reads as TGTGCCAGCAGCCCTCTAGCGGGGGGGCTTAATGAGCAGTTCTTC.

This clonotype was seen more than once but under ten times. The genes are TRBV29-1 and TRBJ2-7, with a tentative D call TRBD2 (5 bases). Germline CDR1 is SQVTM and CDR2 is ANQGSEA. The CDR3 runs to 14 residues. V lost 4 bases to trimming and J lost 0 bases, with 13 bases between them. The CDR3 spells CSVAPGTLSYEQYF. The CDR3 coding sequence is TGCAGCGTTGCCCCGGGAACCCTCTCCTACGAGCAGTACTTC.

This clonotype showed up many times. The chain carries TRBV7-2 and TRBJ1-6; D perhaps matches TRBD1 (5 bases). The germline gives CDR1 SGHTA, CDR2 FQGNSA. CDR3 length equals 18 residues. Trimming removed 7 bases at V and 0 bases at J, with 19 bases between. CDR3 sequence reads: CASNAKRGEDSYNSPLHF. CDR3 nucleotide sequence: TGTGCCAGCAACGCTAAAAGGGGAGAAGACTCCTATAATTCACCCCTCCACTTT.

Only a few counts were recorded for this clonotype. The chain uses TRBV29-1 and TRBJ2-3; perhaps TRBD2 as D (6 bases). The germline V gene has CDR1 SQVTM and CDR2 ANQGSEA. Trimming took 7 bases from V and 3 from J, leaving 8 bases between them. The CDR3 sequence is 11 residues long. The CDR3 is CSGDLTDTQYF. The DNA of the CDR3 is TGCAGCGGGGACTTGACAGATACGCAGTATTTT.

This clonotype occurred many times. The chain carries TRBV6-1 and TRBJ2-7, with D tentatively TRBD2 (7 bases). Germline lookup yields CDR1 MNHNS and CDR2 SASEGT. This CDR3 contains 13 residues. V lost 10 bases to trimming and J lost 3 bases, with 16 bases between them. CDR3 DNA sequence: TGTGCCACTATACAGGGCGGGAGCTACGAGCAGTACTTC. Its translation: CATIQGGSYEQYF.

A few counts support this clonotype. The rearrangement uses TRBV19 and TRBJ2-5; a weak D match, TRBD2 (5 bases). The V gene lost 5 bases and the J gene lost 1 base, with 17 bases spanning the gap. Germline values: CDR1 LNHDA, CDR2 SQIVND (reference sequence). CDR3 size: 16 residues. CDR3 amino acids: CASSDRTMRAQETQYF. The DNA for the CDR3 is TGTGCCAGTAGTGATCGGACCATGAGGGCCCAAGAGACCCAGTACTTC.

In this sample, this clonotype turned up many times. V gene TRBV7-2 combines with J gene TRBJ1-2; D may be TRBD1 (5 bases). Trimming stripped 1 base from V and 1 base from J, with 10 bases between. CDR3 size: 15 residues. The germline CDR1 and CDR2 sequences are SGHTA and FQGNSA. In DNA form, the CDR3 reads TGTGCCAGCAGCTTAGTTTCAGGGATTAACTATGGCTACACCTTC. Its protein product is CASSLVSGINYGYTF.

This clonotype was counted many times. The chain combines TRBV20-1 with TRBJ2-7; 10 bases align to TRBD1. The CDR3 has 14 residues. V gave up 6 bases and J gave up 2 bases; unmatched junction bases: 7. Germline V lookup: CDR1 DFQATT, CDR2 SNEGSKA (reference sequence). The CDR3 loop reads CSATGTGDTYEQYF. Written as DNA, the CDR3 is TGCAGTGCCACCGGGACAGGGGACACCTACGAGCAGTACTTC.

Worth noting for this clonotype: A read error may account for a junction end that differs from germline. V usage is TRBV6-6 and J usage is TRBJ2-5; 10 nucleotides match TRBD2. Germline V gene lookup returns CDR1 MNHNY and CDR2 SVGAGI (reference sequence). The CDR3 has 16 amino acids. For the CDR3, the DNA is TGTGCCAGCAGCCGACCGGGACTAGCGCGAACAGAGACCCAGAACTTC. It translates to CASSRPGLARTETQNF.

The chain recombines TRBV5-4 with TRBJ2-7; the D call may be TRBD1 or TRBD2 (5 bases each). V was clipped by 3 bases and J by 7 bases, with 17 bases between them. Per the germline V gene, CDR1 is SGHNT and CDR2 is YYREEE (reference sequence). The CDR3 totals 14 residues. The CDR3 DNA reads as TGTGCCAGCAGCTCTAGGGGAGAGCCCACAGAGCAGTACTTC. It specifies CASSSRGEPTEQYF.

A few counts support this clonotype. This chain joins TRBV19 and TRBJ1-2; the D is unclear. This CDR3 is 12 amino acids long. From germline, CDR1 is LNHDA and CDR2 SQIVND (reference sequence). Trimming removed 5 bases from V and 3 bases from J, with 7 bases in between. This chain's CDR3 is CASSLKDYGYTF. The CDR3 DNA is TGTGCCAGTAGTCTCAAAGACTATGGCTACACCTTC.

The chain links TRBV5-6 to TRBJ1-4; D possibly corresponds to TRBD1 (5 bases). CDR1 is SGHDT, CDR2 YYEEEE, per germline. V was cut by 3 bases and J by 5 bases, with 11 bases left in between. The CDR3 extends over 14 amino acids. The chain's CDR3 is CASSWDRRNEKLFF. Here the CDR3 DNA reads TGTGCCAGCAGCTGGGACCGAAGAAATGAAAAACTGTTTTTT.

This clonotype has ten or more counts. The chain is built from TRBV4-2 and TRBJ1-3; D gene unclear. The V gene lost 0 bases and the J gene lost 4 bases, with 10 bases spanning the gap. The CDR3 is made up of 15 amino acids. The germline V gene has CDR1 LGHNA and CDR2 YNFKEQ. The CDR3 loop reads CASSQDRRRGNTIYF. DNA for the CDR3: TGTGCCAGCAGCCAAGATCGGAGGAGAGGAAACACCATATATTTT.

This clonotype has more than one count but fewer than ten. The chain is built from TRBV6-4 and TRBJ1-1, with TRBD1 as a possible D gene (5 bases). Germline CDR1 MRHNA, CDR2 SNTAGT. The CDR3 has 15 amino acids. The V end was cut by 7 bases, the J end by 1 base, with 16 bases between. The CDR3 region has the DNA TGTGCCAGCAAACCCGAGGGAGGGGAGAACACTGAAGCTTTCTTT. This translates into CASKPEGGENTEAFF.

The V and J genes are TRBV20-1 and TRBJ2-7, with 8 bases aligning to TRBD2. Trimming cost V 4 bases and J 2 bases; bases outside gene matches: 4. Germline CDR1 DFQATT, CDR2 SNEGSKA (reference sequence). This CDR3 is 13 amino acids long. CDR3 sequence reads: CSAKTSAPYEQYF. CDR3 nucleotide sequence: TGCAGTGCTAAGACTAGCGCTCCCTACGAGCAGTACTTC.

Many counts were recorded for this clonotype. The chain links TRBV6-1 to TRBJ2-6, with TRBD2 as a possible D gene (6 bases). The CDR3 sequence is 17 residues long. The germline V and J ends were trimmed by 5 bases and 3 bases, with 17 bases remaining between them. Germline V gene lookup returns CDR1 MNHNS and CDR2 SASEGT. The CDR3 bases are TGTGCCAGCAGTCTAGGAGGGGTTTCTTATGGGGCCAACGTCCTGACTTTC. It is translated as CASSLGGVSYGANVLTF.

The chain recombines TRBV12-3 or TRBV12-4 with TRBJ1-1, with D unclear. This CDR3 region has 11 residues. The V end lost 3 bases, the J end lost 7 bases, and 6 bases lay between the germline ends. The CDR3: CASSFYGEAFF. In DNA, the CDR3 is TGTGCCAGCAGTTTTTACGGTGAAGCTTTCTTT.

This clonotype came up many times. This rearrangement joins TRBV5-6 to TRBJ1-1; 7 bases align to TRBD1. Trimming at V came to 3 bases and at J to 4 bases, leaving 9 bases not matched to a gene. Germline V CDR1 and CDR2: SGHDT, YYEEEE. This CDR3 has 15 residues. The CDR3 region is CASSSLRQGSTEAFF. As DNA, the CDR3 is TGTGCCAGCAGCTCCCTCCGACAGGGATCCACTGAAGCTTTCTTT. Variable domain in full (rest from reference TRBV5-6 and TRBJ1-1): DAGVTQSPTHLIKTRGQQVTLRCSPKSGHDTVSWYQQALGQGPQFIFQYYEEEERQRGNFPDRFSGHQFPNYSSELNVNALLLGDSALYLCASSSLRQGSTEAFFGQGTRLTVV.

The gene calls are TRBV20-1 and TRBJ1-2; D uncertain. Between the trimmed V and J ends, which lost 3 bases and 0 bases, there was a span of 11 bases. In germline, CDR1 is DFQATT, CDR2 SNEGSKA (reference sequence). The CDR3 totals 14 residues. Here the CDR3 DNA reads TGCAGTGCTAGTGCGACGATTTCTAACTATGGCTACACCTTC. As protein: CSASATISNYGYTF.

This clonotype was recorded only once. This chain joins TRBV29-1 and TRBJ2-7; D may match TRBD1 or TRBD2 (5 bases each). V lost 4 bases to trimming and J lost 1 base, with 11 bases between them. Germline CDR1 SQVTM, CDR2 ANQGSEA. The CDR3 contains 13 residues. CDR3 sequence: CSVAGRESYEQYF. The CDR3 DNA reads as TGCAGCGTTGCAGGCAGGGAGTCCTACGAGCAGTACTTC.

This clonotype was found a few times. The chain joins TRBV11-2 to TRBJ2-4; 13 nucleotides align to TRBD2. The CDR3 is made up of 18 amino acids. Germline V gene data show CDR1 as SGHAT and CDR2 as FQNNGV. The V gene end was trimmed by 1 base and the J gene end by 4 bases; junction bases not matched to a gene: 7. For the CDR3, the DNA is TGTGCCAGCAGCTTAGGCCGGACTAGCGGGAGTACTAAAAACATTCAGTACTTC. Its protein product is CASSLGRTSGSTKNIQYF.

The V call is TRBV20-1, the J call TRBJ1-5; the D is unclear. The germline V gene encodes CDR1 DFQATT and CDR2 SNEGSKA (reference sequence). The CDR3 totals 12 residues. V was shortened by 7 bases and J by 2 bases, with 9 bases between the two germline ends. This CDR3 reads CSGKEGNQPQHF. The CDR3 bases are TGCAGTGGAAAAGAAGGCAATCAGCCCCAGCATTTT.

Details on this clonotype: In this CDR3 the conserved last residue, phenylalanine or tryptophan, is missing, so a read error is likely. The chain carries TRBV4-2 and TRBJ2-2; D is undetermined. The CDR3 is 12 amino acids. Trimming took 1 base from V and 6 from J, leaving 3 bases between them. Looked up from germline, CDR1 is LGHNA and CDR2 is YNFKEQ. The CDR3 bases are TGTGCCAGCAGCCAAGTCGCCGGGGAGCTGTTTTCT. It encodes CASSQVAGELFS.

This clonotype was seen ten or more times. CDR3 nucleotide sequence: TGTGCCAGCAGCCTGCCAGGGACGGGAATTAATGAGCAGTTCTTC. This sequence encodes CASSLPGTGINEQFF. This chain uses TRBV5-4 with TRBJ2-1; perhaps D is TRBD1 or TRBD2 (5 bases each). The germline V gene has CDR1 SGHNT and CDR2 YYREEE (reference sequence). The CDR3 consists of 15 residues. Trimming shortened V by 4 bases and J by 7 bases, and 18 bases separated the two germline ends.

This clonotype was seen many times. The CDR3 region is CASSRNLTSQTNTGELFF. The CDR3 DNA sequence: TGTGCCAGCAGCCGAAACCTTACTTCACAAACGAACACCGGGGAGCTGTTTTTT. The chain uses TRBV7-9 and TRBJ2-2; no clear D gene. The germline CDR1 and CDR2 sequences are SEHNR and FQNEAQ (reference sequence). The CDR3 runs to 18 residues. Trimming stripped 5 bases from V and 0 bases from J, with 19 bases between.